This T cell receptor beta chain was retrieved from a study of beta chain features in type 1 diabetes. The study, taken as a whole, reports: In cDNA sequencing, cells with high TCR expression could be over-represented. A definitive answer on HLA type influencing TCRB rearrangement was not reached here.

CDR3 length equals 16 residues. The ends were cut back, 5 bases at V and 7 bases at J, with 21 bases in the middle. Looked up from germline, CDR1 is MDHEN and CDR2 is SYDVKM. Notes on this clone: Its cognate antigen is unknown.

Expressed TCRB transcripts got sequenced, as all isolated RNA was reverse transcribed. This table comes from immunoSEQ multiplex PCR, and its TCRdb copy is limited to in-frame clones, with some not included. The top ten clones hold roughly 1% of a sample with around 290,000 clones, 7.5% to 9.5% of them seen once. This receptor was obtained from a woman aged 18-29 years in good health. The gene calls are TRBV28 and TRBJ2-4; possible D gene TRBD1, 8 bases. What was sequenced was central memory CD4+ T cells from blood. CDR3 bases: TGTGCCAGCAGTCCCTCCGGACAGGGACTAAAGAACATTCAGTACTTC. Its translation: CASSPSGQGLKNIQYF.